Below are 18 T cell receptor beta chains sequenced from a single sample in a study of T cell repertoires in cytomegalovirus infection. TCRdb re-analysed the reads in MiXCR, keeping a single row per CDR3 protein. The repertoire consists of 360,000 or so distinct CDR3 sequences, with about 35% occurring once and the leading ten covering roughly 13%. These receptors have no identified antigens. The starting material was cultured PBMCs, obtained from culture after CMV antigen stimulation. Receptor source: a human donor in good health (CMV status not recorded). Some clones in this sample may be carry-over from other donors' samples.

The J gene is TRBJ2-7, the V gene TRBV5-4; D may correspond to TRBD1 or TRBD2 (5 bases each). Trimming pared 3 bases from V and 7 bases from J, leaving 14 bases between. CDR3 size: 13 residues. Germline V gene lookup returns CDR1 SGHNT and CDR2 YYREEE (reference sequence). The CDR3 protein is CASSWGLMGEQYF. CDR3 DNA: TGTGCCAGCAGCTGGGGGTTAATGGGAGAGCAGTACTTC.

The J gene is TRBJ2-1, the V gene TRBV7-2, with D hard to call. V was pared by 2 bases and J by 16 bases, with 15 bases between. CDR1 is SGHTA and CDR2 is FQGNSA in the germline V gene. The CDR3 loop spans 12 amino acids. The CDR3 loop is CASSLISSNAFF. The CDR3, as DNA: TGTGCCAGCAGCTTAATCTCTAGTAACGCCTTCTTC.

This clonotype was seen a handful of times. This chain joins TRBV6-5 and TRBJ2-5; D might be TRBD2 (5 bases). This CDR3 has 17 amino acids. The V end was cut by 0 bases, the J end by 6 bases, with 20 bases between. Germline lookup yields CDR1 MNHEY and CDR2 SVGAGI. The CDR3 DNA reads as TGTGCCAGCAGTTACTCCCGGGGAGTTGGGGAAAGACAGACCCAGTACTTC. Translated: CASSYSRGVGERQTQYF.

This clonotype occurred once. The J gene is TRBJ2-5, the V gene TRBV7-7; 9 bases line up with TRBD1. CDR1 SSHAT and CDR2 FNYEAQ come from the germline V gene (reference sequence). V dropped 0 bases and J dropped 4; count of bases not matched to a gene: 3. The length of the CDR3 is 15 residues. This CDR3 reads CASSLAGQGIETQYF. The CDR3 nucleotides read TGTGCCAGCAGCTTAGCGGGACAGGGTATAGAGACCCAGTACTTC.

The chain employs TRBV7-6 and TRBJ2-5; weak D call: TRBD2 (6 bases). CDR3 length equals 14 residues. V lost 1 base and J 5 bases, leaving 11 bases between the germline ends. Germline V gives CDR1 SGHVS, CDR2 FNYEAQ. The CDR3 loop is CASSLGASAETQYF. As DNA, the CDR3 is TGTGCCAGCAGCTTAGGTGCTAGCGCGGAGACCCAGTACTTC. Full variable domain (rest looked up from reference TRBV7-6 and TRBJ2-5): GAGVSQSPRYKVTKRGQDVALRCDPISGHVSLYWYRQALGQGPEFLTYFNYEAQQDKSGLPNDRFSAERPEGSISTLTIQRTEQRDSAMYRCASSLGASAETQYFGPGTRLLVL.

This chain joins TRBV6-5 and TRBJ2-5; TRBD2 agrees at 7 bases. With 2 bases clipped from V and 3 bases from J, the junction kept 3 bases outside the gene matches. Per the germline V gene, CDR1 is MNHEY and CDR2 is SVGAGI. The CDR3 consists of 14 residues. The CDR3 region has the DNA TGTGCCAGCAGTTACCAGGCGGGAGAAGAGACCCAGTACTTC. Its translation: CASSYQAGEETQYF.

The chain combines TRBV7-9 with TRBJ1-2, with 9 nucleotides matching TRBD1. Trimming at V came to 4 bases and at J to 7 bases, leaving 10 bases not matched to a gene. CDR1 and CDR2 from the germline V gene are SEHNR and FQNEAQ (reference sequence). The length of the CDR3 is 15 residues. The CDR3: CASSSIMGTGLGYTF. For the CDR3, the DNA is TGTGCCAGCAGCTCTATAATGGGGACAGGGCTTGGCTACACCTTC.

The J gene is TRBJ2-3, the V gene TRBV5-5; no definite D call. The CDR3 is made up of 14 amino acids. V lost 1 base and J lost 2, with 8 bases in between. Germline CDR1 reads SGHKS; CDR2 reads YYEKEE (reference sequence). CDR3 in amino acids: CASSLYRTTDTQYF. CDR3 DNA: TGTGCCAGCAGCTTGTACAGAACCACAGATACGCAGTATTTT. Full variable domain (rest looked up from reference TRBV5-5 and TRBJ2-3): DAGVTQSPTHLIKTRGQQVTLRCSPISGHKSVSWYQQVLGQGPQFIFQYYEKEERGRGNFPDRFSARQFPNYSSELNVNALLLGDSALYLCASSLYRTTDTQYFGPGTRLTVL.

The chain has TRBV6-2 or TRBV6-3 and TRBJ1-2; TRBD1 is a possible D gene (6 bases). Trimming pared 11 bases from V and 6 bases from J, leaving 22 bases between. This CDR3 region has 14 residues. Germline values: CDR1 MNHEY, CDR2 SVGEGT. The CDR3 DNA is TGTGCCGCCAGCAGTTACGGTACAGGGAATGGCTACACCTTC. This translates into CAASSYGTGNGYTF.

V and J are TRBV19 and TRBJ1-1; D is perhaps TRBD1 (6 bases). The CDR3 covers 11 residues. Germline CDR1 and CDR2: LNHDA and SQIVND (reference sequence). Trimming pared 7 bases from V and 8 bases from J, leaving 11 bases between. DNA for the CDR3: TGTGCCAGTAATACCGGGACAGAAGCTTTCTTT. The encoded protein is CASNTGTEAFF.

This clonotype was counted between two and nine times. The chain employs TRBV24-1 and TRBJ2-5, with D perhaps matching TRBD1 or TRBD2 (5 bases each). This CDR3 is 16 amino acids long. Germline V CDR1 and CDR2: KGHDR, SFDVKD. V shed 2 bases and J shed 0 bases, with 12 bases lying between them. This CDR3 reads CATSDWGRGYQETQYF. DNA for the CDR3: TGTGCCACCAGTGATTGGGGACGTGGCTACCAAGAGACCCAGTACTTC.

This clonotype occurred a few times. This chain connects TRBV7-9 to TRBJ2-5; no clear D. Germline-derived CDR1 and CDR2 are SEHNR and FQNEAQ (reference sequence). CDR3 length equals 14 residues. Trimming took 2 bases from V and 2 from J, leaving 9 bases between them. The CDR3 DNA reads as TGTGCCAGCAGCTTACTGGGGTTGCAAGAGACCCAGTACTTC. Its protein product is CASSLLGLQETQYF. The full variable domain, completed using reference TRBV7-9 and TRBJ2-5, is DTGVSQNPRHKITKRGQNVTFRCDPISEHNRLYWYRQTLGQGPEFLTYFQNEAQLEKSRLLSDRFSAERPKGSFSTLEIQRTEQGDSAMYLCASSLLGLQETQYFGPGTRLLVL.

This clonotype occurred a few times. In DNA, the CDR3 is TGTGCCAGCAGCCCCACGCGACTAGCGGGTACCTACGAGCAGTACTTC. This codes for CASSPTRLAGTYEQYF. J is TRBJ2-7 and V is TRBV7-2, with TRBD2 matching 10 bases. V was clipped by 5 bases and J by 2 bases; unmatched bases: 9. The CDR3 runs to 16 residues. CDR1 and CDR2 (germline): SGHTA, FQGNSA.

This clonotype was detected many times. This chain joins TRBV7-4 and TRBJ2-2, with D maybe TRBD2 (5 bases). V was shortened by 4 bases and J by 1 base, with 25 bases between the two germline ends. CDR1 is SGHVT and CDR2 is SQSDAQ in the germline V gene. The CDR3 length is 20 residues. CDR3 sequence reads: CASSSGWPAETRQNTGELFF. In DNA form, the CDR3 reads TGTGCCAGCAGCTCAGGCTGGCCAGCGGAGACCAGGCAGAACACCGGGGAGCTGTTTTTT.

This clonotype was seen ten or more times. The chain joins TRBV27 to TRBJ2-7; 7 bases match TRBD2. V dropped 4 bases and J dropped 4; count of bases not matched to a gene: 7. The CDR3 covers 14 residues. CDR1 and CDR2 from the germline V gene are MNHEY and SMNVEV (reference sequence). The DNA for the CDR3 is TGTGCCAGCAGTTCGGGGCCGGGGGGTTACGAGCAGTACTTC. Its protein product is CASSSGPGGYEQYF.

J is TRBJ2-1 and V is TRBV6-2 or TRBV6-3; D may correspond to TRBD1 or TRBD2 (5 bases each). CDR1 and CDR2 from the germline V gene are MNHEY and SVGEGT. CDR3 size: 15 residues. V shed 5 bases and J shed 9 bases, with 20 bases lying between them. The CDR3 nucleotides are TGTGCCAGCAGTCGAGACAGTCGGGGCGGCGGTGAGCAGTTCTTC. Translated: CASSRDSRGGGEQFF.

A few counts support this clonotype. The rearrangement uses TRBV5-1 and TRBJ2-4; no clear D. Per the germline V gene, CDR1 is SGHRS and CDR2 is YFSETQ. The CDR3 consists of 14 residues. Trimming took 0 bases from V and 7 from J, leaving 11 bases between them. The CDR3 protein is CASSLGVLGNIQYF. In DNA form, the CDR3 reads TGCGCCAGCAGCTTGGGAGTCCTCGGGAACATTCAGTACTTC.

This rearrangement joins TRBV5-8 to TRBJ2-3; maybe TRBD1 (6 bases). Trimming took 3 bases from V and 3 from J, leaving 14 bases between them. The germline V gene has CDR1 SGHTS and CDR2 YDEGEE. The CDR3 contains 15 residues. CDR3 region: CASSSSRTATDTQYF. CDR3 DNA sequence: TGTGCCAGCAGCTCGTCCCGGACAGCTACAGATACGCAGTATTTT.